A single sample gave rise to the 6 T cell receptor beta chains below, sequenced in a study of T cell repertoires in cytomegalovirus infection. Antigen specificity for these receptors is unknown. TCRdb recomputed calls from the reads with MiXCR, one row per CDR3 protein. The sample holds under 95,000 distinct CDR3 sequences, 40% to 50% seen once. Sequencing used CD8+ T cells from cultured PBMCs, obtained from culture after CMV antigen stimulation. The receptors come from a human donor in good health (CMV status not recorded). Some clones in this sample may be carry-over from other donors' samples.

This sequence joins TRBV12-3 or TRBV12-4 and TRBJ1-2; D ambiguous. The CDR3 is 15 amino acids. Trimming took off 7 bases at V and 3 bases at J, with 18 bases between the two ends. The CDR3 region is CASTPAPPGHYGYTF. CDR3 sequence (DNA): TGTGCCAGCACCCCGGCTCCCCCAGGCCACTATGGCTACACCTTC.

V gene TRBV4-2 combines with J gene TRBJ2-2; tentatively, D is TRBD1 or TRBD2 (5 bases each). This CDR3 has 17 amino acids. V gave up 8 bases and J gave up 0 bases, with 19 bases separating them. Germline V gene lookup returns CDR1 LGHNA and CDR2 YNFKEQ. The CDR3 protein is CASSLSGTPTNTGELFF. The CDR3 coding sequence is TGTGCCAGCTCTCTATCAGGGACCCCAACGAACACCGGGGAGCTGTTTTTT.

The sample holds a few counts of this clonotype. V gene TRBV27 combines with J gene TRBJ1-2; D remains ambiguous. Germline assignment: CDR1 MNHEY and CDR2 SMNVEV (reference sequence). Trimming pared 2 bases from V and 5 bases from J, leaving 12 bases between. CDR3 length equals 14 residues. The CDR3 reads CASSLNPGLYGYTF. The DNA of the CDR3 is TGTGCCAGCAGTTTAAATCCCGGTTTATATGGCTACACCTTC.

This chain joins TRBV7-3 and TRBJ2-5; maybe TRBD1 (6 bases). CDR3 size: 14 residues. The germline V gene has CDR1 SGHTA and CDR2 FQGTGA. V was trimmed by 4 bases and J by 0 bases, leaving 9 bases between them. For the CDR3, the DNA is TGTGCCAGCAGCTCCCGGGACAACCAAGAGACCCAGTACTTC. Translated: CASSSRDNQETQYF.

This clonotype has a count of ten or more. The V call is TRBV7-3, the J call TRBJ1-1; D not resolved. CDR1 is SGHTA, CDR2 FQGTGA, per germline. The CDR3 length is 15 residues. Trimming stripped 2 bases from V and 2 bases from J, with 12 bases between. In DNA, the CDR3 is TGTGCCAGCAGCTTAGGCCTCTCCGGCAACACTGAAGCTTTCTTT. It translates to CASSLGLSGNTEAFF.

A few counts support this clonotype. The chain links TRBV4-1 to TRBJ1-1; D might be TRBD1 (5 bases). Germline CDR1 and CDR2: MGHRA and YSYEKL. V was trimmed by 3 bases and J by 1 base, leaving 9 bases between them. The CDR3 totals 14 residues. The DNA for the CDR3 is TGCGCCAGCAGCCATCTGAGGGGGAACACTGAAGCTTTCTTT. Translated, it gives CASSHLRGNTEAFF.